This passage covers 17 T cell receptor beta chains from one sample sequenced in a study of shared clonotypes between healthy human individuals. Here immunoSEQ multiplex PCR was the method, and the copy in TCRdb shows in-frame clones only, minus some. The top ten hold about 1.5% of the sample, which has around 940,000 clones, over 60% seen once. Sequencing used memory CD4+ T cells sorted from blood. Subset specified: CD45RA-negative fraction. These receptors were obtained from a man aged 18 to 29 in good health.

The rearrangement uses TRBV2 and TRBJ2-7; TRBD2 matches 10 bases. The trim removed 7 bases at V and 4 bases at J, leaving 13 bases unmatched. The length of the CDR3 is 16 residues. Germline CDR1 is SNHLY and CDR2 is FYNNEI. CDR3 amino acids: CASTVNGAGGRYEQYF. CDR3 bases: TGTGCCAGCACCGTTAACGGAGCGGGGGGGCGATACGAGCAGTACTTC.

This clone was seen a few times. Being one base from a much bigger clone, this may be a read error. V and J are TRBV4-2 and TRBJ1-1; no clear D. This CDR3 spans 11 amino acids. Trimming took off 4 bases at V and 3 bases at J, with 3 bases between the two ends. Germline V gene lookup returns CDR1 LGHNA and CDR2 YNFKEQ. The chain's CDR3 is CASSRDTEAFF. CDR3 bases: TGTGCCAGCAGCCGGGACACTGAAGCTTTCTTT.

The rearrangement joins TRBV5-1 to TRBJ2-7, with 7 positions matching TRBD1. This CDR3 has 14 residues. Germline V gives CDR1 SGHRS, CDR2 YFSETQ. The V and J ends lost 4 bases and 4 bases, in that order; junction bases with no gene match: 8. CDR3 coding DNA: TGCGCCAGCAGCGAGACAGGGTTCGGTTACGAGCAGTACTTC. It codes for CASSETGFGYEQYF. Looking up the rest from reference TRBV5-1 and TRBJ2-7 gives the full variable domain: KAGVTQTPRYLIKTRGQQVTLSCSPISGHRSVSWYQQTPGQGLQFLFEYFSETQRNKGNFPGRFSGRQFSNSRSEMNVSTLELGDSALYLCASSETGFGYEQYFGPGTRLTVT.

This chain uses TRBV9 with TRBJ2-6, with a tentative D call TRBD1 (5 bases). CDR3 size: 17 residues. Per germline, CDR1 SGDLS and CDR2 YYNGEE. Trimming removed 2 bases from V and 0 bases from J, with 12 bases in between. The chain's CDR3 is CASSVQGANSGANVLTF. CDR3 DNA sequence: TGTGCCAGCAGCGTTCAGGGTGCCAACTCTGGGGCCAACGTCCTGACTTTC.

About this clone: The same CDR3 arises from other DNA sequences in this sample as well. CDR3 nucleotide sequence: TGTGCCAGCTCACCACAGGGGGCCGGGAGCAATCAGCCCCAGCATTTT. Its protein is CASSPQGAGSNQPQHF. The chain couples TRBV18 to TRBJ1-5; TRBD1 matches 7 bases. The V gene's germline CDR1 is KGHSH and CDR2 LQKENI. The CDR3 has 16 amino acids. Trimming at V came to 1 base and at J to 1 base, leaving 4 bases not matched to a gene. The whole variable domain, remainder taken from reference TRBV18 and TRBJ1-5, is NAGVMQNPRHLVRRRGQEARLRCSPMKGHSHVYWYRQLPEEGLKFMVYLQKENIIDESGMPKERFSAEFPKEGPSILRIQQVVRGDSAAYFCASSPQGAGSNQPQHFGDGTRLSIL.

The gene calls are TRBV10-3 and TRBJ2-4; a weak D match, TRBD1 (6 bases). CDR3 length equals 17 residues. Trimming shortened V by 3 bases and J by 0 bases, and 15 bases separated the two germline ends. Germline V gene sequence: CDR1 ENHRY, CDR2 SYGVKD. The CDR3 sequence: CAISEKGQGTAKNIQYF. The CDR3 nucleotides are TGTGCCATCAGTGAAAAAGGGCAGGGGACAGCCAAAAACATTCAGTACTTC.

The chain joins TRBV14 to TRBJ2-7, with D unresolved. CDR1 SGHDN and CDR2 FVKESK come from the germline V gene. V was shortened by 6 bases and J by 6 bases, with 15 bases between the two germline ends. This CDR3 spans 13 amino acids. CDR3 sequence reads: CASRGSGSGEQYF. The CDR3 DNA reads as TGTGCCAGCAGGGGCTCAGGTTCAGGCGAGCAGTACTTC.

The rearrangement joins TRBV5-1 to TRBJ2-7, with 9 bases that match TRBD1. Germline CDR1 SGHRS, CDR2 YFSETQ. This CDR3 contains 15 residues. The J segment lost 4 bases and the V segment lost 5 bases, leaving 10 bases of the junction unmatched. The CDR3 nucleotides are TGCGCCAGCAGTACCGGGACAGGGTCCGGTTACGAGCAGTACTTC. This gives the protein CASSTGTGSGYEQYF.

The chain uses TRBV11-3 and TRBJ2-1; TRBD2 matches 7 bases. Germline assignment: CDR1 SGHNT and CDR2 YENEEA. Unmatched junction bases numbered 10, after V lost 4 bases and J lost 7 bases. This CDR3 has 15 amino acids. DNA for the CDR3: TGTGCCAGCAGCTCCCCCCCAGCGGGAACGAATGAGCAGTTCTTC. Translating gives CASSSPPAGTNEQFF.

This chain uses TRBV10-3 with TRBJ1-4; no firm D call. This CDR3 spans 11 amino acids. CDR1 and CDR2 from the germline V gene are ENHRY and SYGVKD. Deletions cut 0 bases from V and 8 bases from J, with 1 base between. The CDR3 here is CAISESEKLFF. DNA for the CDR3: TGTGCCATCAGTGAGTCCGAAAAACTGTTTTTT.

The chain recombines TRBV4-1 with TRBJ1-4; D may be TRBD1 (6 bases). There are 15 residues in the CDR3. The germline V and J ends were trimmed by 0 bases and 8 bases, with 13 bases remaining between them. Germline V gene lookup returns CDR1 MGHRA and CDR2 YSYEKL. Here the CDR3 DNA reads TGCGCCAGCAGCCAAGAGGGGGGGCCGGGGGAAAAACTGTTTTTT. It specifies CASSQEGGPGEKLFF.

The chain joins TRBV5-1 to TRBJ2-4, with 11 bases that match TRBD1. V trimming: 4 bases; J trimming: 0 bases; junction bases outside the gene matches: 3. CDR3 length: 16 amino acids. Germline-derived CDR1 and CDR2 are SGHRS and YFSETQ. The CDR3 region is CASSLGQGAAKNIQYF. The DNA for the CDR3 is TGCGCCAGCAGCCTAGGACAGGGGGCAGCCAAAAACATTCAGTACTTC.

The rearrangement joins TRBV5-1 to TRBJ2-3; 10 bases match TRBD2. The CDR3 extends over 13 amino acids. Germline CDR1 is SGHRS and CDR2 is YFSETQ. V lost 0 bases and J lost 11; bases outside the gene matches: 3. CDR3 residues: CASSLGLAGVQYF. In DNA form, the CDR3 reads TGCGCCAGCAGCTTGGGTCTAGCGGGAGTGCAGTATTTT.

The chain links TRBV7-9 to TRBJ1-2; perhaps TRBD1 as D (5 bases). Germline CDR1 and CDR2: SEHNR and FQNEAQ (reference sequence). V dropped 1 base and J dropped 7 bases, with 13 bases sitting between them. The CDR3 runs 14 residues. This CDR3 reads CASSLEGRWSGYTF. The DNA of the CDR3 is TGTGCCAGCAGCTTAGAGGGACGGTGGAGTGGCTACACCTTC.

This clone was counted only a few times. The chain uses TRBV10-1 and TRBJ2-5; TRBD2 matches at 7 bases. This CDR3 spans 14 amino acids. The germline gives CDR1 WNHNN, CDR2 SYGVQD (reference sequence). V shed 2 bases and J 5 bases; nucleotides not matched to a gene: 5. Here the CDR3 reads CASSEGGREETQYF. Written as DNA, the CDR3 is TGCGCCAGCAGTGAGGGCGGGAGAGAGGAGACCCAGTACTTC.

This chain connects TRBV19 to TRBJ2-1; no firm D call. Deletions cut 4 bases from V and 7 bases from J, with 11 bases between. CDR3 size: 13 residues. Germline-derived CDR1 and CDR2 are LNHDA and SQIVND (reference sequence). CDR3 protein: CASSKVPVNEQFF. CDR3 in DNA: TGTGCCAGTAGTAAGGTTCCAGTAAATGAGCAGTTCTTC.

The chain employs TRBV25-1 and TRBJ2-2; a weak D match, TRBD2 (5 bases). Between the trimmed V and J ends, which lost 7 bases and 7 bases, there was a span of 10 bases. The CDR3 runs 12 residues. The germline V gene has CDR1 MGHDK and CDR2 SYGVNS. The CDR3 region has the DNA TGTGCCAGCACGTCGGGGTTCGGGGAGCTGTTTTTT. Protein product: CASTSGFGELFF.